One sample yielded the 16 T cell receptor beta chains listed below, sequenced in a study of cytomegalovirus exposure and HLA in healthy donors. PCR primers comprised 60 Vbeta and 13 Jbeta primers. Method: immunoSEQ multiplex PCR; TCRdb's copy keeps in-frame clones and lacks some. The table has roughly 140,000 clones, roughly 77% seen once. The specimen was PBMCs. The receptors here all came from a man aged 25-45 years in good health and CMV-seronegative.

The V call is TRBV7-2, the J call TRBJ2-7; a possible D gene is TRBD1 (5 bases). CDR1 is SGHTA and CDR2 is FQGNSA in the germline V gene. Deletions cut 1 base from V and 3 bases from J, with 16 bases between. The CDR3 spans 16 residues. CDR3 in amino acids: CASSLEGREHFYEQYF. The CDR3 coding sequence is TGTGCCAGCAGCTTAGAAGGCAGGGAACATTTCTACGAGCAGTACTTC.

CDR3 nucleotides: TGCGCCAGCAGCCGGGACAGGGCAGATACGCAGTATTTT. Protein: CASSRDRADTQYF. The V and J genes are TRBV5-1 and TRBJ2-3; 9 bases align to TRBD1. This CDR3 contains 13 residues. Germline values: CDR1 SGHRS, CDR2 YFSETQ. V shed 4 bases and J 4 bases; nucleotides not matched to a gene: 1.

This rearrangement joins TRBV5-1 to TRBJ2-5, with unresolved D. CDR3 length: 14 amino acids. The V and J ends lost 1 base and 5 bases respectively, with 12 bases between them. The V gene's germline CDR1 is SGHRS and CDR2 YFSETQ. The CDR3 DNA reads TGCGCCAGCAGCTTGCTTAGCCTAGAGGAGACCCAGTACTTC. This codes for CASSLLSLEETQYF.

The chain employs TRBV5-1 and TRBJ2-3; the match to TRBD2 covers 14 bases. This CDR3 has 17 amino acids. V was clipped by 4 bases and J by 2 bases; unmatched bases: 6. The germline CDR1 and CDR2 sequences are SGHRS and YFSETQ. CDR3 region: CASSAGLAGVTTDTQYF. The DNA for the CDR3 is TGCGCCAGCAGCGCGGGACTAGCGGGAGTGACCACAGATACGCAGTATTTT.

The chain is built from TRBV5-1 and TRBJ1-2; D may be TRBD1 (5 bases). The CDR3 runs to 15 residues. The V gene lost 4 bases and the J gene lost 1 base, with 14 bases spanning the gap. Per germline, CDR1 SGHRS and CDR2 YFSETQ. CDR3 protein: CASSPNPTDNYGYTF. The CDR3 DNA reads TGCGCCAGCAGCCCAAACCCGACAGATAACTATGGCTACACCTTC.

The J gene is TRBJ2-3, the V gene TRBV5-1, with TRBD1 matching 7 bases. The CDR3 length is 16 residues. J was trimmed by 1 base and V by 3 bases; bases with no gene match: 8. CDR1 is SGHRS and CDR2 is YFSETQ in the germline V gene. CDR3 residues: CASSSGTQGGTDTQYF. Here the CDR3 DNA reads TGCGCCAGCAGCTCGGGAACTCAGGGGGGCACAGATACGCAGTATTTT. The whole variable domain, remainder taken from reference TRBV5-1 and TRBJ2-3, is KAGVTQTPRYLIKTRGQQVTLSCSPISGHRSVSWYQQTPGQGLQFLFEYFSETQRNKGNFPGRFSGRQFSNSRSEMNVSTLELGDSALYLCASSSGTQGGTDTQYFGPGTRLTVL.

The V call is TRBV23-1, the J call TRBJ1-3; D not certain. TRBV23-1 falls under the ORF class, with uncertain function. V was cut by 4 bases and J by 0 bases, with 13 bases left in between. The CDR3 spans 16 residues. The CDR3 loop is CASSLAQGVSGNTIYF. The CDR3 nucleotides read TGCGCCAGCAGTCTAGCACAAGGAGTCTCTGGAAACACCATATATTTT.

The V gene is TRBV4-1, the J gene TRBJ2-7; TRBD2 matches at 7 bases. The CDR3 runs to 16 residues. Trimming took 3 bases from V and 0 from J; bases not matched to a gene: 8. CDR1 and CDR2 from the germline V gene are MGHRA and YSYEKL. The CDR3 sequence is CASSHTLADLSYEQYF. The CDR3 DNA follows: TGCGCCAGCAGCCATACTCTAGCGGACCTCTCCTACGAGCAGTACTTC.

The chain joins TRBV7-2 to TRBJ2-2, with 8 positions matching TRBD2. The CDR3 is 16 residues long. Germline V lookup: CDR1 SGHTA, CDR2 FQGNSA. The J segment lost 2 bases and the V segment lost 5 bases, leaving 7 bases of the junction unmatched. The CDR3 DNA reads TGTGCCAGCAGCCGCGGGGGGAGCGGAAACACCGGGGAGCTGTTTTTT. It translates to CASSRGGSGNTGELFF.

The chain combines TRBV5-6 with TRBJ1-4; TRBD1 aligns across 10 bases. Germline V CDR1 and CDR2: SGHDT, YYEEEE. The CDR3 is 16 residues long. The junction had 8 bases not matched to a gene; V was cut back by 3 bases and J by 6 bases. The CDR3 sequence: CASSSGQGVFYEKLFF. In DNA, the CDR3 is TGTGCCAGCAGCTCTGGACAGGGGGTATTCTATGAAAAACTGTTTTTT.

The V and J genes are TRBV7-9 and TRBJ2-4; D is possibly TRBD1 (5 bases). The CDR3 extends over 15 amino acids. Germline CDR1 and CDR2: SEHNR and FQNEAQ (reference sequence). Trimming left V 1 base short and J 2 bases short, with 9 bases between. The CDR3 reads CASSLGSGTKNIQYF. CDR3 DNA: TGTGCCAGCAGCTTAGGATCAGGGACCAAAAACATTCAGTACTTC.

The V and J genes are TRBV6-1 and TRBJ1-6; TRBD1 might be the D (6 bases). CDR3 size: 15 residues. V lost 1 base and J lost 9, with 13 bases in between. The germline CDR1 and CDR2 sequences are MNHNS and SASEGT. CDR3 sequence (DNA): TGTGCCAGCAGTGAAGAGGGCAGAGGGGGTTCACCCCTCCACTTT. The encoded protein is CASSEEGRGGSPLHF.

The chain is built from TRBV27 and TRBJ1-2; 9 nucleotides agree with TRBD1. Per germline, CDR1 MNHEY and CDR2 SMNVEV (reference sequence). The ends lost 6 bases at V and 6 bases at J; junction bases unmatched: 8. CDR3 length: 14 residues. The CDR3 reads CASSHRGRWDGYTF. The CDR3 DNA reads TGTGCCAGCAGCCACAGGGGGCGCTGGGATGGCTACACCTTC.

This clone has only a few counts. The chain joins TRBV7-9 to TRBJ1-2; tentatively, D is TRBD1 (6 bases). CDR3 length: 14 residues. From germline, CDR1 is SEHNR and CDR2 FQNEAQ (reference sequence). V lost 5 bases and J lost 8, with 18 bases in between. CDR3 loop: CASSLELQGGGYTF. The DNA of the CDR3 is TGTGCCAGCAGCCTTGAACTACAGGGTGGCGGCTACACCTTC.

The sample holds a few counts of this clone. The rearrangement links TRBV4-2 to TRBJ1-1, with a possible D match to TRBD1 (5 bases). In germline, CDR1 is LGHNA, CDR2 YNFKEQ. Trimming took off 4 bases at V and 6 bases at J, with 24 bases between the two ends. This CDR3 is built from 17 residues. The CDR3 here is CASSPLAPGQVKAEAFF. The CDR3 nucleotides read TGTGCCAGCAGCCCTTTAGCACCAGGGCAGGTGAAGGCTGAAGCTTTCTTT.

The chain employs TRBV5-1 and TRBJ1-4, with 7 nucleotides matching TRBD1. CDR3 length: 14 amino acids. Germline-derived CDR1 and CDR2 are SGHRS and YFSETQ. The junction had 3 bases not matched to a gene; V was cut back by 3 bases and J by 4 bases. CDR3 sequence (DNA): TGCGCCAGCAGCTGGGACAGCCGTAATGAAAAACTGTTTTTT. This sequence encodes CASSWDSRNEKLFF.